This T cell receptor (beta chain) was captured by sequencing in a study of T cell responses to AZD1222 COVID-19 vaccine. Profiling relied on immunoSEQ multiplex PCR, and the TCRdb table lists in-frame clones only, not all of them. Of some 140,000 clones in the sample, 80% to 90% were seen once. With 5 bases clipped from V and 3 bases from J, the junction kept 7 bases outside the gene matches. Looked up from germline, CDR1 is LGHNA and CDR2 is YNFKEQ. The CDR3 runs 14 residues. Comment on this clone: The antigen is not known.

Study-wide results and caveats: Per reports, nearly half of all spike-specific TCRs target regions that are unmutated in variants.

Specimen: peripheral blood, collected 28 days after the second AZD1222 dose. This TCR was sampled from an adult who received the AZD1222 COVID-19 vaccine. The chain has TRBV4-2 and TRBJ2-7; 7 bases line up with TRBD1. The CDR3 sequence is CASSYPGQNYEQYF. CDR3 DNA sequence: TGTGCCAGCAGCTATCCGGGACAGAACTACGAGCAGTACTTC.